Below, 31 T cell receptor beta chains from the same sample are listed, as sequenced in a study of blood T cell repertoires in COVID-19. Method: immunoSEQ multiplex PCR; TCRdb's copy keeps in-frame clones and lacks some. The sample includes around 56,000 clones, over 70% of them seen just once. The sequenced sample consisted of peripheral blood. All receptors derive from a man in his sixties with acute or convalescent COVID-19.

The CDR3 DNA sequence: TGTGCCATCAGTGATGGACAGCACTCTGGAAACACCATATATTTT. This encodes CAISDGQHSGNTIYF. The V and J genes are TRBV10-3 and TRBJ1-3, with TRBD1 as a possible D gene (6 bases). The CDR3 sequence is 15 residues long. Trimming left V 3 bases short and J 0 bases short, with 9 bases between. The germline V gene encodes CDR1 ENHRY and CDR2 SYGVKD.

CDR3 sequence (DNA): TGCGCCAGCAGCCAAGGGATTATAAGGAGGGGGCCTCATAGCAATCAGCCCCAGCATTTT. This translates into CASSQGIIRRGPHSNQPQHF. The rearrangement joins TRBV4-1 to TRBJ1-5; 7 positions agree with TRBD1. The CDR3 is 20 residues long. Germline V gene lookup returns CDR1 MGHRA and CDR2 YSYEKL. Trimming at V came to 1 base and at J to 0 bases, leaving 15 bases not matched to a gene.

The chain has TRBV12-3 or TRBV12-4 and TRBJ1-3; perhaps TRBD1 as D (5 bases). The V end was cut by 10 bases, the J end by 4 bases, with 14 bases between. The CDR3 runs 13 residues. As DNA, the CDR3 is TGTGCCACCGGAGGGACCGAAGGAAACACCATATATTTT. Amino acid sequence: CATGGTEGNTIYF.

The chain uses TRBV4-1 and TRBJ1-2; D perhaps matches TRBD1 (5 bases). The length of the CDR3 is 12 residues. Germline V gene sequence: CDR1 MGHRA, CDR2 YSYEKL. Trimming left V 6 bases short and J 3 bases short, with 8 bases between. CDR3 in DNA: TGCGCCAGCAGGGGGCGCGACTATGGCTACACCTTC. It codes for CASRGRDYGYTF.

J is TRBJ1-5 and V is TRBV18; possibly TRBD1 for D (5 bases). The CDR3 has 14 amino acids. The V gene's germline CDR1 is KGHSH and CDR2 LQKENI. The V and J ends lost 6 bases and 2 bases respectively, with 11 bases between them. The CDR3 here is CASSPGVGNQPQHF. The CDR3 DNA reads as TGTGCCAGCTCCCCGGGGGTCGGCAATCAGCCCCAGCATTTT.

The chain combines TRBV28 with TRBJ1-4; D gene ambiguous. V was pared by 6 bases and J by 9 bases, with 11 bases between. CDR3 size: 12 residues. Germline CDR1 MDHEN, CDR2 SYDVKM. The CDR3 reads CASSFQEKKLFF. Here the CDR3 DNA reads TGTGCCAGCAGCTTCCAAGAGAAAAAACTGTTTTTT.

V usage is TRBV30 and J usage is TRBJ1-5; maybe TRBD1 (5 bases). Germline V CDR1 and CDR2: GTSNPN, SVGIG (reference sequence). This CDR3 comprises 14 residues. V lost 1 base to trimming and J lost 5 bases, with 12 bases between them. This chain's CDR3 is CAWSAGQDYQPQHF. The CDR3 DNA reads TGTGCCTGGAGTGCCGGACAAGATTATCAGCCCCAGCATTTT.

This clone was picked up one time. The V and J genes are TRBV5-4 and TRBJ1-3, with 9 positions matching TRBD1. CDR3 length equals 13 residues. The ends lost 5 bases at V and 7 bases at J; junction bases unmatched: 4. Germline V lookup: CDR1 SGHNT, CDR2 YYREEE (reference sequence). CDR3 in DNA: TGTGCCAGCAGTCAGACAGGGGGGAACACCATATATTTT. Translating it yields CASSQTGGNTIYF.

Only one count was recorded for this clone. The chain employs TRBV18 and TRBJ1-2, with a possible D match to TRBD1 (6 bases). Germline V gene sequence: CDR1 KGHSH, CDR2 LQKENI. The CDR3 is 14 amino acids. Trimming pared 2 bases from V and 6 bases from J, leaving 13 bases between. The CDR3 here is CASSPFTGLDGYTF. The DNA of the CDR3 is TGTGCCAGCTCACCATTTACAGGGTTGGATGGCTACACCTTC.

The chain links TRBV19 to TRBJ2-3, with a weak D call TRBD2 (7 bases). CDR1 LNHDA and CDR2 SQIVND come from the germline V gene (reference sequence). V shed 3 bases and J shed 6 bases, with 16 bases lying between them. The CDR3 runs 15 residues. The CDR3 nucleotides read TGTGCCAGTAGTATCGGGGGCGCCGGGGGGGATACGCAGTATTTT. Amino acid sequence: CASSIGGAGGDTQYF.

J is TRBJ1-1 and V is TRBV29-1; a possible D gene is TRBD1 (6 bases). This CDR3 contains 15 residues. The V gene's germline CDR1 is SQVTM and CDR2 ANQGSEA. The V gene lost 5 bases and the J gene lost 0 bases, with 16 bases spanning the gap. The CDR3 loop reads CSVNPDRRMNTEAFF. The CDR3 DNA sequence: TGCAGCGTTAATCCCGACAGGCGTATGAACACTGAAGCTTTCTTT.

The genes are TRBV2 and TRBJ1-3, with 9 positions matching TRBD1. CDR3 length equals 15 residues. With V trimmed by 6 bases and J by 4 bases, 7 bases remained unmatched. CDR1 and CDR2 (germline): SNHLY, FYNNEI. The CDR3 sequence: CASSAGTGSGNTIYF. In DNA form, the CDR3 reads TGTGCCAGCAGCGCCGGGACAGGGTCCGGAAACACCATATATTTT. The whole variable domain, remainder taken from reference TRBV2 and TRBJ1-3, is EPEVTQTPSHQVTQMGQEVILRCVPISNHLYFYWYRQILGQKVEFLVSFYNNEISEKSEIFDDQFSVERPDGSNFTLKIRSTKLEDSAMYFCASSAGTGSGNTIYFGEGSWLTVV.

J is TRBJ1-1 and V is TRBV19; D is possibly TRBD1 (5 bases). Trimming removed 5 bases at V and 1 base at J, with 17 bases between. The CDR3 is made up of 16 amino acids. Germline CDR1 is LNHDA and CDR2 is SQIVND (reference sequence). The CDR3 loop reads CASSPSSYRRNTEAFF. Written as DNA, the CDR3 is TGTGCCAGTAGTCCCTCGTCCTACAGGAGGAACACTGAAGCTTTCTTT.

V gene TRBV19 combines with J gene TRBJ2-3; possible D gene TRBD2, 6 bases. Trimming left V 2 bases short and J 6 bases short, with 12 bases between. Germline-derived CDR1 and CDR2 are LNHDA and SQIVND (reference sequence). This CDR3 is built from 14 residues. CDR3: CASSISRGRDTQYF. As DNA, the CDR3 is TGTGCCAGTAGTATATCGCGGGGAAGGGATACGCAGTATTTT.

The chain links TRBV6-5 to TRBJ1-2; 7 bases fit TRBD1. The CDR3 contains 14 residues. J was trimmed by 8 bases and V by 7 bases; bases with no gene match: 13. Germline V gene lookup returns CDR1 MNHEY and CDR2 SVGAGI. The CDR3 loop is CASKEGASRWGYTF. CDR3 DNA sequence: TGTGCCAGCAAGGAGGGGGCATCGCGATGGGGCTACACCTTC.

The chain recombines TRBV5-1 with TRBJ2-7; 8 nucleotides align to TRBD1. Trimming at V came to 3 bases and at J to 2 bases, leaving 7 bases not matched to a gene. The V gene's germline CDR1 is SGHRS and CDR2 YFSETQ. The CDR3 covers 15 residues. The CDR3 spells CASSWGTGATYEQYF. The CDR3 DNA follows: TGCGCCAGCAGCTGGGGGACAGGCGCTACCTACGAGCAGTACTTC.

The V call is TRBV29-1, the J call TRBJ2-1, with TRBD2 identical over 10 bases. Germline V gene sequence: CDR1 SQVTM, CDR2 ANQGSEA. Trimming at V came to 4 bases and at J to 11 bases, leaving 11 bases not matched to a gene. The CDR3 length is 14 residues. For the CDR3, the DNA is TGCAGCGTTGGGGCGAGTAGCGGGGGGTTTAAGCAGTTCTTC. It encodes CSVGASSGGFKQFF.

The sample holds a few counts of this clone. The chain links TRBV10-3 to TRBJ2-2; D unclear. The CDR3 contains 13 residues. Germline V gene lookup returns CDR1 ENHRY and CDR2 SYGVKD. V lost 1 base, J lost 6 bases, and 6 bases lay in between. Here the CDR3 DNA reads TGTGCCATCAGTGAGTTAAATCCCGGGGAGCTGTTTTTT. Translated: CAISELNPGELFF.

V is TRBV7-8 and J is TRBJ2-2, with D hard to call. From germline, CDR1 is SGHVS and CDR2 FQNEAQ. This CDR3 contains 14 residues. Trimming removed 3 bases from V and 4 bases from J, with 9 bases in between. The CDR3 region is CASSFIDGTGELFF. The DNA for the CDR3 is TGTGCCAGCAGCTTTATAGATGGCACCGGGGAGCTGTTTTTT. The whole variable domain, remainder taken from reference TRBV7-8 and TRBJ2-2, is GAGVSQSPRYKVAKRGQDVALRCDPISGHVSLFWYQQALGQGPEFLTYFQNEAQLDKSGLPSDRFFAERPEGSVSTLKIQRTQQEDSAVYLCASSFIDGTGELFFGEGSRLTVL.

There are a few counts of this clone. The chain employs TRBV2 and TRBJ1-1, with D unclear. The CDR3 covers 11 residues. Germline V CDR1 and CDR2: SNHLY, FYNNEI. V lost 7 bases and J lost 5, with 8 bases in between. The CDR3 sequence: CASTERTEAFF. The CDR3 DNA reads as TGTGCCAGCACTGAGAGGACTGAAGCTTTCTTT.

The CDR3 is CASSRRDRADEQFF. CDR3 nucleotides: TGTGCCAGCAGCCGCCGGGACAGGGCCGATGAGCAGTTCTTC. The chain is built from TRBV6-5 and TRBJ2-1, with 9 bases fitting TRBD1. Per germline, CDR1 MNHEY and CDR2 SVGAGI. The CDR3 is made up of 14 amino acids. With V trimmed by 6 bases and J by 8 bases, 8 bases remained unmatched.

The chain recombines TRBV18 with TRBJ1-5; TRBD1 matches at 8 bases. The trim removed 3 bases at V and 4 bases at J, leaving 5 bases unmatched. Germline lookup yields CDR1 KGHSH and CDR2 LQKENI. This CDR3 is 15 amino acids long. The DNA for the CDR3 is TGTGCCAGCTCACCGCGACAGGGGCAAAATCAGCCCCAGCATTTT. Encoded protein: CASSPRQGQNQPQHF.

This clone occurred a few times. The gene calls are TRBV18 and TRBJ1-3; a weak D match, TRBD1 (6 bases). The CDR3 is made up of 15 amino acids. V lost 5 bases, J lost 0 bases, and 11 bases lay in between. CDR1 and CDR2 from the germline V gene are KGHSH and LQKENI. The CDR3 DNA follows: TGTGCCAGCTCATCCGACAGGAGCTCTGGAAACACCATATATTTT. This gives the protein CASSSDRSSGNTIYF.

In DNA, the CDR3 is TGTGCCAGTAGCGAACAGGGGGGGGGCCAAGAGACCCAGTACTTC. Protein sequence: CASSEQGGGQETQYF. The chain is built from TRBV19 and TRBJ2-5, with a tentative D call TRBD1 (8 bases). V shed 6 bases and J shed 1 base, with 15 bases lying between them. There are 15 residues in the CDR3. CDR1 and CDR2 (germline): LNHDA, SQIVND (reference sequence).

The V call is TRBV18, the J call TRBJ2-7, with TRBD1 matching 8 bases. CDR3 size: 14 residues. From germline, CDR1 is KGHSH and CDR2 LQKENI. J gave up 2 bases and V 3 bases, and 3 bases lay outside the gene matches. CDR3 residues: CASSPGQDTYEQYF. CDR3 coding DNA: TGTGCCAGCTCACCGGGACAGGACACCTACGAGCAGTACTTC.

This rearrangement joins TRBV27 to TRBJ2-1; 8 positions agree with TRBD2. J lost 8 bases, V lost 5 bases, and 2 bases had no gene match. The CDR3 has 12 residues. The germline CDR1 and CDR2 sequences are MNHEY and SMNVEV (reference sequence). Here the CDR3 DNA reads TGTGCCAGCAGTCCTAGCGGGTATGAGCAGTTCTTC. This sequence encodes CASSPSGYEQFF.

A few counts support this clone. The chain carries TRBV18 and TRBJ2-7; TRBD1 aligns across 10 bases. CDR1 and CDR2 from the germline V gene are KGHSH and LQKENI. V lost 4 bases, J lost 2 bases, and 8 bases stayed unmatched. The CDR3 consists of 16 residues. CDR3 nucleotides: TGTGCCAGCTCACTAACCGGGACAGGGGTCACCTACGAGCAGTACTTC. Translation gives CASSLTGTGVTYEQYF. Variable domain in full (rest from reference TRBV18 and TRBJ2-7): NAGVMQNPRHLVRRRGQEARLRCSPMKGHSHVYWYRQLPEEGLKFMVYLQKENIIDESGMPKERFSAEFPKEGPSILRIQQVVRGDSAAYFCASSLTGTGVTYEQYFGPGTRLTVT.

A few counts support this clone. The chain recombines TRBV6-2 or TRBV6-3 with TRBJ2-2, with 7 bases fitting TRBD1. V was clipped by 4 bases and J by 5 bases; unmatched bases: 7. The CDR3 contains 15 residues. From germline, CDR1 is MNHEY and CDR2 SVGEGT. CDR3 bases: TGTGCCAGCAGTTGGACAGGCCATCAAACCGGGGAGCTGTTTTTT. This sequence encodes CASSWTGHQTGELFF.

V usage is TRBV14 and J usage is TRBJ1-1; 9 bases line up with TRBD1. Trimming removed 4 bases from V and 6 bases from J; junction bases left unmatched: 3. Germline V gene sequence: CDR1 SGHDN, CDR2 FVKESK. The CDR3 has 13 amino acids. Here the CDR3 reads CASSPWTGAEAFF. CDR3 sequence (DNA): TGTGCCAGCAGCCCCTGGACAGGGGCTGAAGCTTTCTTT. Drawing the rest from reference TRBV14 and TRBJ1-1, the complete variable domain is EAGVTQFPSHSVIEKGQTVTLRCDPISGHDNLYWYRRVMGKEIKFLLHFVKESKQDESGMPNNRFLAERTGGTYSTLKVQPAELEDSGVYFCASSPWTGAEAFFGQGTRLTVV.

Only one count was recorded for this clone. The V call is TRBV7-2, the J call TRBJ2-2, with D possibly being TRBD1 (7 bases). CDR1 and CDR2 from the germline V gene are SGHTA and FQGNSA. The CDR3 is made up of 16 amino acids. Trimming stripped 1 base from V and 5 bases from J, with 14 bases between. CDR3 residues: CASSLVAGGLTGELFF. In DNA form, the CDR3 reads TGTGCCAGCAGCTTAGTGGCAGGGGGACTGACCGGGGAGCTGTTTTTT.

The genes are TRBV19 and TRBJ2-1; D is perhaps TRBD1 (6 bases). The ends were cut back, 3 bases at V and 6 bases at J, with 18 bases in the middle. The V gene's germline CDR1 is LNHDA and CDR2 SQIVND (reference sequence). This CDR3 is 16 amino acids long. Here the CDR3 DNA reads TGTGCCAGTAGTATGGGGGCTAGCACAACCCCCAATGAGCAGTTCTTC. This encodes CASSMGASTTPNEQFF. Combining the CDR3 with reference TRBV19 and TRBJ2-1 gives the whole variable domain DGGITQSPKYLFRKEGQNVTLSCEQNLNHDAMYWYRQDPGQGLRLIYYSQIVNDFQKGDIAEGYSVSREKKESFPLTVTSAQKNPTAFYLCASSMGASTTPNEQFFGPGTRLTVL.